One and the same sample provided the 16 T cell receptor beta chains below, sequenced in a study of CD8 T cells in ankylosing spondylitis. TCRdb re-analysed the 5' RACE reads in MiXCR, keeping a single row per CDR3 protein. The sample lists 150,000 to 200,000 distinct CDR3 sequences; about 17% were seen once. The sample was blood, either unsorted or a sorted T cell fraction (not recorded which). These receptors all come from a male donor with ankylosing spondylitis or in good health (not recorded which).

This clonotype has a handful of counts. J is TRBJ2-1 and V is TRBV5-5, with D unresolved. Trimming shortened V by 2 bases and J by 2 bases, and 11 bases separated the two germline ends. There are 15 residues in the CDR3. From germline, CDR1 is SGHKS and CDR2 YYEKEE (reference sequence). The chain's CDR3 is CASSFDTRTYNEQFF. The CDR3 nucleotides are TGTGCCAGCAGCTTTGATACGAGAACCTACAATGAGCAGTTCTTC.

V and J are TRBV6-2 or TRBV6-3 and TRBJ2-1, with 9 nucleotides matching TRBD1. Germline values: CDR1 MNHEY, CDR2 SVGEGT. The CDR3 has 12 amino acids. The V segment lost 5 bases and the J segment 9 bases; nucleotides outside the gene matches: 2. CDR3 nucleotide sequence: TGTGCCAGCAGTGACAGGGGGGTTGAGCAGTTCTTC. As protein: CASSDRGVEQFF.

This clonotype appeared a few times. V usage is TRBV7-9 and J usage is TRBJ2-7, with 12 bases identical to TRBD2. Germline CDR1 SEHNR, CDR2 FQNEAQ (reference sequence). Trimming took 5 bases from V and 0 from J; bases not matched to a gene: 5. The CDR3 runs to 16 residues. CDR3: CASSPGLAGSSYEQYF. The CDR3, as DNA: TGTGCCAGCAGCCCAGGACTAGCGGGAAGCTCCTACGAGCAGTACTTC.

This clonotype was seen a handful of times. The chain combines TRBV10-3 with TRBJ2-3; 9 nucleotides agree with TRBD2. From germline, CDR1 is ENHRY and CDR2 SYGVKD. This CDR3 has 16 amino acids. Germline trimming cut 2 bases from V and 6 bases from J; bases unmatched to any gene: 9. Written as DNA, the CDR3 is TGTGCCATCAGTGAGGTAGCGGGAGCTTCGGGCGATACGCAGTATTTT. This gives the protein CAISEVAGASGDTQYF.

Many counts were recorded for this clonotype. The V and J genes are TRBV5-6 and TRBJ1-1; possibly TRBD1 for D (5 bases). Trimming removed 3 bases from V and 2 bases from J, with 8 bases in between. The CDR3 contains 13 residues. The germline V gene has CDR1 SGHDT and CDR2 YYEEEE. The CDR3: CASSWGVNTEAFF. CDR3 bases: TGTGCCAGCAGCTGGGGGGTCAACACTGAAGCTTTCTTT. Drawing the rest from reference TRBV5-6 and TRBJ1-1, the complete variable domain is DAGVTQSPTHLIKTRGQQVTLRCSPKSGHDTVSWYQQALGQGPQFIFQYYEEEERQRGNFPDRFSGHQFPNYSSELNVNALLLGDSALYLCASSWGVNTEAFFGQGTRLTVV.

This chain uses TRBV19 with TRBJ2-7; D perhaps matches TRBD1 (6 bases). Per germline, CDR1 LNHDA and CDR2 SQIVND (reference sequence). This CDR3 is 14 amino acids long. Deletions cut 5 bases from V and 9 bases from J, with 20 bases between. CDR3: CASSPTDRARGQYF. The CDR3 DNA reads TGTGCCAGTAGTCCGACGGACAGAGCGCGTGGGCAGTACTTC.

This clonotype was recorded a few times. The chain has TRBV6-4 and TRBJ2-7, with 7 bases that match TRBD2. V trimming: 6 bases; J trimming: 5 bases; junction bases outside the gene matches: 7. The CDR3 totals 13 residues. Germline assignment: CDR1 MRHNA and CDR2 SNTAGT. The CDR3 bases are TGTGCCAGCAGCCGATCGACTAGCCACGAGCAGTACTTC. As protein: CASSRSTSHEQYF.

This clonotype has ten or more counts. The rearrangement joins TRBV20-1 to TRBJ2-3; TRBD2 matches 9 bases. Losses at the gene ends were 6 bases for V and 4 bases for J; bases not matched to a gene: 11. This CDR3 has 15 amino acids. CDR1 DFQATT and CDR2 SNEGSKA come from the germline V gene (reference sequence). The CDR3 reads CSATRGSGSSDTQYF. For the CDR3, the DNA is TGCAGTGCAACCCGGGGTAGCGGGAGTTCAGATACGCAGTATTTT.

This clonotype was seen a handful of times. The rearrangement links TRBV5-1 to TRBJ2-2, with a tentative D call TRBD1 (6 bases). V was shortened by 0 bases and J by 4 bases, with 16 bases between the two germline ends. The CDR3 consists of 17 residues. Germline assignment: CDR1 SGHRS and CDR2 YFSETQ. CDR3 nucleotides: TGCGCCAGCAGCTTGGGAGGACTGGCAGGGGCCACCGGGGAGCTGTTTTTT. Translation gives CASSLGGLAGATGELFF.

The chain uses TRBV20-1 and TRBJ2-2, with a possible D match to TRBD1 (6 bases). Germline V gene data show CDR1 as DFQATT and CDR2 as SNEGSKA (reference sequence). The CDR3 has 16 amino acids. Trimming left V 0 bases short and J 4 bases short, with 15 bases between. Here the CDR3 reads CSARDRGFSGTGELFF. As DNA, the CDR3 is TGCAGTGCTAGAGATAGGGGGTTTTCGGGCACCGGGGAGCTGTTTTTT.

With regard to this clonotype: This sequence may be a read error, since a much larger clone differs from it by one base. The chain carries TRBV5-1 and TRBJ1-5; D possibly corresponds to TRBD1 (6 bases). Germline V gives CDR1 SGHRS, CDR2 YFSETQ. The CDR3 runs to 14 residues. The CDR3 region has the DNA TGCACCAGCAGCTTCGGACAGCCGCAAGAGCCCCAGCATTTT. Translated, it gives CTSSFGQPQEPQHF.

This clonotype has ten or more counts. The chain links TRBV18 to TRBJ2-1; D ambiguous. Germline V gives CDR1 KGHSH, CDR2 LQKENI. The CDR3 length is 12 residues. V gave up 1 base and J gave up 3 bases, with 1 base separating them. The CDR3 is CASSPRYNEQFF. CDR3 DNA: TGTGCCAGCTCACCACGCTACAATGAGCAGTTCTTC.

This clonotype was seen repeatedly, ten times or more. This chain uses TRBV28 with TRBJ1-5, with D maybe TRBD1 (6 bases). The CDR3 consists of 15 residues. Trimming removed 6 bases from V and 2 bases from J, with 14 bases in between. Looked up from germline, CDR1 is MDHEN and CDR2 is SYDVKM. CDR3 region: CASSPTGSRNQPQHF. The CDR3 region has the DNA TGTGCCAGCAGCCCTACAGGGTCCCGCAATCAGCCCCAGCATTTT.

Note on this clonotype: Its ends do not fully match the called genes, so a read error is possible. The rearrangement uses TRBV4-2 and TRBJ2-7, with 11 bases matching TRBD1. The germline CDR1 and CDR2 sequences are LGHNA and YNFKEQ. This CDR3 is 13 amino acids long. The CDR3 coding sequence is TGTGCCAGGAGCCCGGGACAGGGGGACGAGCAGTACTTC. As protein: CARSPGQGDEQYF.

This clonotype was observed a few times. The V and J genes are TRBV30 and TRBJ2-3, with 10 bases lining up with TRBD1. From germline, CDR1 is GTSNPN and CDR2 SVGIG (reference sequence). The V gene end was trimmed by 0 bases and the J gene end by 0 bases; junction bases not matched to a gene: 12. The CDR3 is 19 residues long. CDR3 sequence (DNA): TGTGCCTGGAGTGTAAGGCCCCTCTGGACAGGGGGAAGCACAGATACGCAGTATTTT. Translated: CAWSVRPLWTGGSTDTQYF. Based on the CDR3 plus reference TRBV30 and TRBJ2-3, the full variable domain is SQTIHQWPATLVQPVGSPLSLECTVEGTSNPNLYWYRQAAGRGLQLLFYSVGIGQISSEVPQNLSASRPQDRQFILSSKKLLLSDSGFYLCAWSVRPLWTGGSTDTQYFGPGTRLTVL.

This clonotype has at least ten counts. The rearrangement links TRBV7-2 to TRBJ2-3; D is unresolved. The germline V gene encodes CDR1 SGHTA and CDR2 FQGNSA. This CDR3 has 12 residues. The V end was cut by 5 bases, the J end by 6 bases, with 9 bases between. The CDR3 sequence is CASSQSSDTQYF. In DNA, the CDR3 is TGTGCCAGCAGCCAAAGTTCTGATACGCAGTATTTT.